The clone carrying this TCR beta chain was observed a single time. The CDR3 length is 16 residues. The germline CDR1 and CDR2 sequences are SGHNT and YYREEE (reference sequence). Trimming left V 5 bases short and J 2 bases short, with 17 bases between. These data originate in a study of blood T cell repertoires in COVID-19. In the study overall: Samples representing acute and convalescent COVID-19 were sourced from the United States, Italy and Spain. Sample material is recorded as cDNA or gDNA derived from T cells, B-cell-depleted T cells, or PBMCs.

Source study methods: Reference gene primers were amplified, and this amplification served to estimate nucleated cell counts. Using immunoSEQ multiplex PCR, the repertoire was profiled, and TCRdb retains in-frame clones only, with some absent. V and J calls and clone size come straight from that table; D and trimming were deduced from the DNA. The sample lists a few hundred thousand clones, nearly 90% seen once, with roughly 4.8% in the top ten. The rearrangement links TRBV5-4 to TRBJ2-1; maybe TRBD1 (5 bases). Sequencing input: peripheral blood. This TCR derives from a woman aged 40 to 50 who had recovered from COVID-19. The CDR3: CASRENRGYPYNEQFF. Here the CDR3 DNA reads TGTGCCAGCAGGGAGAATAGGGGTTACCCCTACAATGAGCAGTTCTTC.